The 30 T cell receptor beta chains below were found in one sample sequenced in a study of blood T cells in healthy people across ages (dated by TCRdb to 2013 to 2016). Receptor amplification or capture employed 5' RACE. TCRdb lists the instrument as Illumina HiSeq 2500. A second about 7 to 11 cycle PCR used a sample-barcoded 5' primer and a J-beta primer mix. The public sequencing data were trimmed at Q25 with fastp and processed into clonotypes with MiXCR by TCRdb, which kept only in-frame beta chains. CDR3 protein sequences are deduplicated, and each keeps its most common genes and DNA. The sample table holds 900,000 to 950,000 distinct CDR3 sequences, of which about 27% were seen once. The top ten clonotypes cover around 9.6% of the sample. The sample was also linked to a second study, of T cells of mothers and their children.

Material for sequencing was blood. The receptors shown here come from a woman between 40 and 55 years old in good health.

The chain carries TRBV30 and TRBJ2-3; the D gene is possibly TRBD2 (6 bases). V was clipped by 0 bases and J by 1 base, with 11 bases between them. This CDR3 contains 15 residues. In germline, CDR1 is GTSNPN, CDR2 SVGIG (reference sequence). The CDR3 spells CAWSVLGGGTDTQYF. CDR3 nucleotides: TGTGCCTGGAGTGTACTAGGCGGGGGCACAGATACGCAGTATTTT.

The chain employs TRBV11-1 and TRBJ2-7; D is possibly TRBD2 (7 bases). From germline, CDR1 is SGHAT and CDR2 FQDESV (reference sequence). The CDR3 totals 15 residues. The V and J ends lost 3 bases and 9 bases respectively, with 21 bases between them. The CDR3, as DNA: TGTGCCAGCAGCTTGGGGGGGCTTTCTTACAATGGGCAGTACTTC. Encoded protein: CASSLGGLSYNGQYF.

The chain carries TRBV27 and TRBJ2-3; D gene uncertain. Per the germline V gene, CDR1 is MNHEY and CDR2 is SMNVEV (reference sequence). This CDR3 region has 11 residues. The V and J ends lost 6 bases and 7 bases respectively, with 8 bases between them. The chain's CDR3 is CASRSTHTQYF. CDR3 nucleotide sequence: TGTGCCAGCAGGTCCACTCATACGCAGTATTTT.

This clonotype was seen more than once but under ten times. The chain uses TRBV29-1 and TRBJ2-7; 12 positions agree with TRBD1. The ends lost 7 bases at V and 6 bases at J; junction bases unmatched: 4. Germline values: CDR1 SQVTM, CDR2 ANQGSEA. The CDR3 loop spans 12 amino acids. CDR3 region: CSGRDRGREQYF. For the CDR3, the DNA is TGCAGCGGCCGGGACAGGGGGCGCGAGCAGTACTTC.

Note on this clonotype: A much larger clone differs by one base, so this may be a read error. This chain uses TRBV6-6 with TRBJ2-3; tentatively, D is TRBD1 or TRBD2 (7 bases each). Germline V gives CDR1 MNHNY, CDR2 SVGAGI (reference sequence). The CDR3 covers 15 residues. V was trimmed by 7 bases and J by 4 bases, leaving 18 bases between them. In DNA, the CDR3 is TGTGCCAGCACCGTGAGACAGGGAGGGGCAGATACGCAGTATTTT. Its protein is CASTVRQGGADTQYF.

Comments on this clonotype: A much larger clone sits a single nucleotide away, making a read error possible. CDR3 amino acids: CASNLSVRDPYEQYF. The CDR3 coding sequence is TGTGCCAGCAACTTAAGTGTCAGGGACCCCTACGAGCAGTACTTC. The chain employs TRBV7-2 and TRBJ2-7; D tentatively reads TRBD1 or TRBD2 (5 bases each). This CDR3 comprises 15 residues. Germline V gene lookup returns CDR1 SGHTA and CDR2 FQGNSA.

This clonotype was counted only a few times. V usage is TRBV7-3 and J usage is TRBJ1-1; the D gene is possibly TRBD1 (6 bases). This CDR3 comprises 17 residues. Germline-derived CDR1 and CDR2 are SGHTA and FQGTGA. Trimming removed 5 bases at V and 3 bases at J, with 22 bases between. CDR3 region: CASSPRGTSTGHTEAFF. The CDR3 DNA follows: TGTGCCAGCAGCCCGCGGGGGACATCCACGGGTCACACTGAAGCTTTCTTT.

The V gene is TRBV7-8, the J gene TRBJ1-5; D not certain. V lost 0 bases, J lost 2 bases, and 11 bases lay in between. Germline CDR1 SGHVS, CDR2 FQNEAQ. The CDR3 runs to 16 residues. The CDR3 loop is CASSLAWEARNQPQHF. The CDR3 DNA is TGTGCCAGCAGCTTAGCCTGGGAGGCCCGCAATCAGCCCCAGCATTTT.

This chain joins TRBV13 and TRBJ2-5; 8 bases are a match to TRBD2. There are 18 residues in the CDR3. The trim removed 3 bases at V and 11 bases at J, leaving 23 bases unmatched. The germline V gene has CDR1 PRHDT and CDR2 FYEKMQ (reference sequence). The CDR3 reads CASSFRRGGGLGWNEQYF. CDR3 in DNA: TGTGCCAGCAGCTTCCGAAGAGGCGGGGGGCTGGGGTGGAATGAGCAGTACTTC.

CDR3 in amino acids: CASSSLGRNQPQHF. The CDR3 bases are TGTGCCAGCAGTTCCCTTGGCCGCAATCAGCCCCAGCATTTT. The genes are TRBV27 and TRBJ1-5; no definite D call. The ends were cut back, 4 bases at V and 2 bases at J, with 9 bases in the middle. Looked up from germline, CDR1 is MNHEY and CDR2 is SMNVEV (reference sequence). The CDR3 has 14 residues.

This chain connects TRBV6-5 to TRBJ2-3, with 12 nucleotides matching TRBD2. The CDR3 runs to 17 residues. Per the germline V gene, CDR1 is MNHEY and CDR2 is SVGAGI. V lost 0 bases, J lost 4 bases, and 5 bases stayed unmatched. In DNA, the CDR3 is TGTGCCAGCAGTTACTCTGGACTAGCGGGGTCGCCAGATACGCAGTATTTT. Its translation: CASSYSGLAGSPDTQYF.

The chain is built from TRBV20-1 and TRBJ2-1; possible D gene TRBD1, 6 bases. In germline, CDR1 is DFQATT, CDR2 SNEGSKA (reference sequence). This CDR3 contains 12 residues. Trimming took 5 bases from V and 8 from J, leaving 13 bases between them. CDR3 bases: TGCAGTGCTCTTGGACAGTTCTATGAGCAGTTCTTC. Its translation is CSALGQFYEQFF.

The V call is TRBV7-2, the J call TRBJ2-1; D is ambiguous. Germline V gives CDR1 SGHTA, CDR2 FQGNSA. This CDR3 is 16 amino acids long. Trimming left V 4 bases short and J 0 bases short, with 13 bases between. The CDR3 reads CASSSGVDSSYNEQFF. In DNA, the CDR3 is TGTGCCAGCAGCTCCGGCGTAGATAGCTCCTACAATGAGCAGTTCTTC.

The table lists this clonotype with a few counts. The rearrangement uses TRBV7-6 and TRBJ1-6, with D hard to call. V gave up 5 bases and J gave up 9 bases, with 5 bases separating them. CDR3 length: 11 residues. Looked up from germline, CDR1 is SGHVS and CDR2 is FNYEAQ. DNA of the CDR3: TGTGCCAGCAGCCAACTTTCACCCCTCCACTTT. Translating it yields CASSQLSPLHF.

The CDR3 protein is CASSWGGALEEQYF. The DNA for the CDR3 is TGCGCCAGCAGCTGGGGGGGGGCTCTAGAAGAGCAGTACTTC. V is TRBV5-1 and J is TRBJ2-7, with TRBD2 as a possible D gene (7 bases). This CDR3 is 14 amino acids long. The germline V gene has CDR1 SGHRS and CDR2 YFSETQ. Trimming left V 3 bases short and J 7 bases short, with 17 bases between.

This clonotype was observed many times. The V and J genes are TRBV4-1 and TRBJ2-7, with TRBD1 matching 7 bases. Trimming cost V 2 bases and J 2 bases; bases outside gene matches: 9. Germline V gene sequence: CDR1 MGHRA, CDR2 YSYEKL. CDR3 length: 16 amino acids. CDR3 sequence reads: CASSQLLVGQAYEQYF. The DNA of the CDR3 is TGCGCCAGCAGCCAACTCTTAGTCGGACAGGCCTACGAGCAGTACTTC.

In regard to this clonotype: Compared with germline, one end of the junction differs, possibly owing to a read error. The rearrangement uses TRBV7-6 and TRBJ2-7, with TRBD2 matching over 9 bases. Germline CDR1 reads SGHVS; CDR2 reads FNYEAQ. The CDR3 sequence is 14 residues long. As DNA, the CDR3 is TGTGCCGGCAGCTCTAGCGGGGCTTCCTACGAGCAGTACTTC. As protein: CAGSSSGASYEQYF.

The rearrangement joins TRBV6-1 to TRBJ1-1, with TRBD1 identical over 9 bases. This CDR3 contains 14 residues. CDR1 and CDR2 from the germline V gene are MNHNS and SASEGT. Losses at the gene ends were 7 bases for V and 3 bases for J; bases not matched to a gene: 6. Here the CDR3 reads CASTKDRGDTEAFF. CDR3 DNA: TGTGCCAGCACTAAGGACAGGGGAGACACTGAAGCTTTCTTT.

The sample holds a few counts of this clonotype. At one end, the junction sequence differs from germline, possibly due to a read error. The chain carries TRBV28 and TRBJ1-2; perhaps TRBD1 as D (6 bases). The CDR3 totals 17 residues. Germline V gene lookup returns CDR1 MDHEN and CDR2 SYDVKM. The chain's CDR3 is CASSLSGRGAPGYGHTF. In nucleotides, the CDR3 is TGTGCCAGCAGTTTATCTGGCAGGGGTGCCCCCGGATATGGCCACACCTTC.

Ten or more counts support this clonotype. The genes are TRBV28 and TRBJ2-7; D is ambiguous. Trimming left V 1 base short and J 0 bases short, with 7 bases between. The CDR3 has 14 residues. The V gene's germline CDR1 is MDHEN and CDR2 SYDVKM. CDR3 nucleotide sequence: TGTGCCAGCAGTTTATCCGGTCTCTCCTACGAGCAGTACTTC. Residues: CASSLSGLSYEQYF.

This clonotype was counted a few times. V is TRBV20-1 and J is TRBJ1-5; TRBD1 is a possible D gene (6 bases). Germline V gene data show CDR1 as DFQATT and CDR2 as SNEGSKA (reference sequence). The CDR3 has 15 amino acids. Trimming removed 6 bases at V and 4 bases at J, with 19 bases between. In DNA, the CDR3 is TGCAGTGCCTCCCTGGGGACATGGGAAAATCAGCCCCAGCATTTT. Translated, it gives CSASLGTWENQPQHF.

This clonotype was detected a few times. V is TRBV15 and J is TRBJ1-2; TRBD1 might be the D (5 bases). V was shortened by 0 bases and J by 2 bases, with 7 bases between the two germline ends. The germline CDR1 and CDR2 sequences are LNHNV and YYDKDF (reference sequence). The CDR3 covers 14 residues. The CDR3 sequence: CATSRDGGNYGYTF. In DNA form, the CDR3 reads TGTGCCACCAGCAGAGATGGGGGGAACTATGGCTACACCTTC.

A remark on this clonotype: A read error is possible here, since a much larger clone lies one base away. The chain has TRBV20-1 and TRBJ2-7, with a tentative D call TRBD1 (6 bases). The germline CDR1 and CDR2 sequences are DFQATT and SNEGSKA (reference sequence). Trimming took 3 bases from V and 1 from J, leaving 7 bases between them. The CDR3 sequence is 12 residues long. This CDR3 reads CSASDRSYEQYF. The CDR3 bases are TGCAGTGCTAGTGACAGGTCCTACGAGCAGTACTTC.

The chain uses TRBV15 and TRBJ2-3; 7 positions agree with TRBD2. With V trimmed by 0 bases and J by 0 bases, 3 bases remained unmatched. CDR3 length: 16 residues. Germline V gives CDR1 LNHNV, CDR2 YYDKDF (reference sequence). The CDR3 reads CATSREAGPSTDTQYF. The CDR3 coding sequence is TGTGCCACCAGCAGAGAAGCGGGGCCTAGCACAGATACGCAGTATTTT.

Only a few counts were recorded for this clonotype. The chain couples TRBV15 to TRBJ2-2; D gene uncertain. The length of the CDR3 is 14 residues. V shed 2 bases and J shed 2 bases, with 6 bases lying between them. Germline V lookup: CDR1 LNHNV, CDR2 YYDKDF (reference sequence). This chain's CDR3 is CATSRTDNTGELFF. In nucleotides, the CDR3 is TGTGCCACCAGCAGAACTGACAACACCGGGGAGCTGTTTTTT.

This chain connects TRBV3-1 to TRBJ2-2; no clear D gene. This CDR3 is 17 amino acids long. Germline CDR1 is LGHDT and CDR2 is YNNKEL (reference sequence). V was shortened by 0 bases and J by 1 base, with 12 bases between the two germline ends. CDR3 in amino acids: CASSQDLVEQNTGELFF. DNA for the CDR3: TGTGCCAGCAGCCAAGATCTTGTGGAACAGAACACCGGGGAGCTGTTTTTT.

The table lists this clonotype with a few counts. The chain is built from TRBV24-1 and TRBJ1-1; TRBD1 agrees at 7 bases. Germline CDR1 reads KGHDR; CDR2 reads SFDVKD. The CDR3 runs 16 residues. Unmatched junction bases numbered 11, after V lost 0 bases and J lost 8 bases. The CDR3 DNA reads TGTGCCACCAGTGATTTGTCGGGACAGATGCTCAACGAAGCTTTCTTT. This gives the protein CATSDLSGQMLNEAFF.

This clonotype has more than one count but fewer than ten. J is TRBJ1-4 and V is TRBV5-1; the match to TRBD1 covers 9 bases. Looked up from germline, CDR1 is SGHRS and CDR2 is YFSETQ. J gave up 6 bases and V 0 bases, and 6 bases lay outside the gene matches. This CDR3 spans 16 amino acids. CDR3 in amino acids: CASSLGTGGAHEKLFF. CDR3 sequence (DNA): TGCGCCAGCAGCTTGGGCACAGGGGGCGCGCATGAAAAACTGTTTTTT.

This clonotype was found a few times. The CDR3 bases are TGTGCCAGCAGCTTAGGGCTAGAGTCTTACAATGAGCAGTTCTTC. Translating gives CASSLGLESYNEQFF. V gene TRBV7-2 combines with J gene TRBJ2-1; D is uncertain. The CDR3 is 15 residues long. V lost 1 base to trimming and J lost 4 bases, with 11 bases between them. CDR1 SGHTA and CDR2 FQGNSA come from the germline V gene.

V is TRBV28 and J is TRBJ2-1; TRBD2 matches 15 bases. The ends lost 0 bases at V and 9 bases at J; junction bases unmatched: 0. Germline values: CDR1 MDHEN, CDR2 SYDVKM. The CDR3 consists of 15 residues. CDR3 residues: CASSLWGLAGGEQFF. In DNA form, the CDR3 reads TGTGCCAGCAGTTTATGGGGACTAGCGGGGGGTGAGCAGTTCTTC.